One sample yielded the 22 T cell receptor beta chains listed below, sequenced in a study of CXCR3-negative and CXCR3-positive naive CD8 T cells. General study results and limits: Naive cells with CXCR3 showed TRB CDR3s that were more hydrophobic than those in CXCR3-negative naive cells.

5' RACE with UMI labels generated the TRB cDNA libraries. TCRdb reanalyzed the 5' RACE reads, giving one entry per CDR3 protein sequence and no DNA. In total, the table holds nearly 110,000 distinct CDR3 sequences. These receptors have no identified antigens. The specimen was naive CXCR3+ CD8+ T cells from blood. Subset here: CD45RO-CCR7+CD27+CD95- naive CD8+ T cells expressing CXCR3 (TNR3+). The receptors originated from a human donor in good health. Some clones in this sample may be carry-over from other donors' samples.

J is TRBJ1-1 and V is TRBV7-3; TCRdb names TRBD1, which stays unverified in the absence of DNA. Germline assignment: CDR1 SGHTA and CDR2 FQGTGA. This CDR3 has 15 amino acids. The CDR3 region is CASSPLGGLNTEAFF.

This chain uses TRBV4-1 with TRBJ2-1; TCRdb returns TRBD1, unconfirmable since there is no DNA. The CDR3 runs to 16 residues. Germline-derived CDR1 and CDR2 are MGHRA and YSYEKL. CDR3 sequence: CASSQAPGVAYNEQFF.

This chain connects TRBV19 to TRBJ2-1; the TCRdb call, TRBD1, lacks DNA for checking. Germline-derived CDR1 and CDR2 are LNHDA and SQIVND (reference sequence). This CDR3 is built from 13 residues. The CDR3 loop reads CASSIGGDNEQFF.

V usage is TRBV25-1 and J usage is TRBJ1-1; TCRdb names TRBD1, which stays unverified in the absence of DNA. Germline-derived CDR1 and CDR2 are MGHDK and SYGVNS. The CDR3 has 13 amino acids. The CDR3 spells CASRGTLNTEAFF. The entire variable domain, with the rest obtained from reference TRBV25-1 and TRBJ1-1, is as follows: EADIYQTPRYLVIGTGKKITLECSQTMGHDKMYWYQQDPGMELHLIHYSYGVNSTEKGDLSSESTVSRIRTEHFPLTLESARPSHTSQYLCASRGTLNTEAFFGQGTRLTVV.

The gene calls are TRBV11-2 and TRBJ2-1. CDR1 is SGHAT, CDR2 FQNNGV, per germline. The length of the CDR3 is 13 residues. The CDR3 loop is CASSLNSLNEQFF.

This chain links TRBV7-2 with TRBJ2-7; TCRdb names TRBD1, which stays unverified in the absence of DNA. CDR1 is SGHTA and CDR2 is FQGNSA in the germline V gene. The CDR3 is made up of 15 amino acids. CDR3 protein: CASSTWTGLGYEQYF.

The chain couples TRBV21-1 to TRBJ1-1. TRBV21-1 is classified as a pseudogene. This CDR3 contains 14 residues. The CDR3 protein is CASSRKALNTEAFF.

This chain uses TRBV5-1 with TRBJ2-1; absent DNA, TCRdb's TRBD2 call cannot be checked. The V gene's germline CDR1 is SGHRS and CDR2 YFSETQ. CDR3 length: 16 residues. The CDR3 loop is CASRPPSGGDGNEQFF.

The V call is TRBV25-1, the J call TRBJ2-2; TCRdb designates TRBD2, a call that cannot be tested without DNA. Germline V gives CDR1 MGHDK, CDR2 SYGVNS. The CDR3 covers 14 residues. CDR3: CASSPLGRTGELLF.

The chain uses TRBV7-9 and TRBJ2-2; TCRdb calls TRBD1, which cannot be checked without DNA. This CDR3 comprises 14 residues. From germline, CDR1 is SEHNR and CDR2 FQNEAQ (reference sequence). CDR3: CASSATENTGELFF.

V and J are TRBV5-6 and TRBJ2-1; lacking DNA, the TRBD1 call made by TCRdb goes unchecked. Germline lookup yields CDR1 SGHDT and CDR2 YYEEEE. The CDR3 length is 15 residues. This CDR3 reads CASSDGTGVLDEQFF.

This rearrangement joins TRBV10-3 to TRBJ1-4. This CDR3 comprises 15 residues. Germline loops: CDR1 ENHRY, CDR2 SYGVKD. The CDR3 loop is CAISESRATNEKLFF.

This chain links TRBV29-1 with TRBJ2-4. Per germline, CDR1 SQVTM and CDR2 ANQGSEA. This CDR3 has 11 residues. This CDR3 reads CSVESGYIQYF.

The chain couples TRBV19 to TRBJ1-5; TCRdb designates TRBD1, a call that cannot be tested without DNA. The CDR3 runs to 15 residues. CDR1 is LNHDA, CDR2 SQIVND, per germline (reference sequence). The CDR3: CASVLGTGSNQPQHF.

The chain couples TRBV2 to TRBJ2-2; TCRdb names TRBD1, which stays unverified in the absence of DNA. The CDR3 is 15 amino acids. Germline values: CDR1 SNHLY, CDR2 FYNNEI. CDR3 in amino acids: CASSDTGALTGGLFF.

The chain is built from TRBV11-2 and TRBJ2-3. Germline CDR1 SGHAT, CDR2 FQNNGV. The CDR3 has 15 residues. The CDR3 loop reads CASSLGNLGTDTQYF.

The J gene is TRBJ2-3, the V gene TRBV7-8. Germline V gene sequence: CDR1 SGHVS, CDR2 FQNEAQ. This CDR3 comprises 17 residues. The CDR3 reads CASSLAPPTSTTDTQYF.

The genes are TRBV2 and TRBJ2-2; the D gene TCRdb calls, TRBD2, cannot be checked with no DNA. The CDR3 is made up of 15 amino acids. CDR1 and CDR2 from the germline V gene are SNHLY and FYNNEI. The CDR3 is CARDLLATDTGELFF.

The V call is TRBV28, the J call TRBJ2-1; TCRdb returns TRBD1, unconfirmable since there is no DNA. The germline V gene encodes CDR1 MDHEN and CDR2 SYDVKM. The CDR3 totals 16 residues. The CDR3 sequence is CASSHGTASGYNEQFF.

This chain uses TRBV5-6 with TRBJ2-7; with no DNA, the TCRdb D assignment of TRBD2 cannot be verified. The CDR3 sequence is 11 residues long. CDR1 is SGHDT and CDR2 is YYEEEE in the germline V gene. CDR3 loop: CASSQGHEQYF.

The chain links TRBV29-1 to TRBJ2-1; no DNA is available, so the TRBD1 call from TCRdb remains unchecked. The germline V gene has CDR1 SQVTM and CDR2 ANQGSEA. This CDR3 spans 16 amino acids. The CDR3: CSVELLDRGTNNEQFF.

V and J are TRBV28 and TRBJ2-3; TCRdb selects TRBD2, and the lack of DNA leaves this call unchecked. Germline CDR1 is MDHEN and CDR2 is SYDVKM. The CDR3 has 15 amino acids. Here the CDR3 reads CASRQPGLLLDTQYF.